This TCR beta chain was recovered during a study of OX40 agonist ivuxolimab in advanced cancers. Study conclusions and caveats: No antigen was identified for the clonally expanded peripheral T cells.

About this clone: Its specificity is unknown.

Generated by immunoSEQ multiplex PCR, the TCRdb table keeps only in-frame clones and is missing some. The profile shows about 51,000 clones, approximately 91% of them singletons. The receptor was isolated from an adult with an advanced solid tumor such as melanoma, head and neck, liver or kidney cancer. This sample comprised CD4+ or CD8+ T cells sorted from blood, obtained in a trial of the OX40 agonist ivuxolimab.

In DNA, the CDR3 is TGTGCCAGCAGTGAAAGGACAGTGAACACCGGGGAGCTGTTTTTT. It encodes CASSERTVNTGELFF. The V call is TRBV6-1, the J call TRBJ2-2; D might be TRBD1 (6 bases). V was cut by 2 bases and J by 1 base, with 8 bases left in between. The CDR3 runs 15 residues. Germline-derived CDR1 and CDR2 are MNHNS and SASEGT.